Listed here are 31 T cell receptor beta chains from one sample, sequenced in a study of CD8 T cells in ankylosing spondylitis. Each CDR3 protein gets one entry after TCRdb re-called the 5' RACE reads with MiXCR. The sample lists a few hundred thousand distinct CDR3 sequences, approximately 20% occurring once. Specimen: blood, either unsorted or a sorted T cell fraction (not recorded which). These receptors all stem from a male donor with ankylosing spondylitis or in good health (not recorded which).

The chain is built from TRBV5-1 and TRBJ1-6; TRBD1 might be the D (5 bases). V was clipped by 7 bases and J by 6 bases, with 11 bases between them. The germline gives CDR1 SGHRS, CDR2 YFSETQ. The CDR3 is 13 amino acids. The CDR3 coding sequence is TGCGCCAGCCGCGGACATGGTAATTCACCCCTCCACTTT. It encodes CASRGHGNSPLHF. Full variable domain (rest looked up from reference TRBV5-1 and TRBJ1-6): KAGVTQTPRYLIKTRGQQVTLSCSPISGHRSVSWYQQTPGQGLQFLFEYFSETQRNKGNFPGRFSGRQFSNSRSEMNVSTLELGDSALYLCASRGHGNSPLHFGNGTRLTVT.

This clonotype showed up just a few times. This sequence joins TRBV24-1 and TRBJ2-3, with 7 nucleotides matching TRBD1. CDR1 and CDR2 (germline): KGHDR, SFDVKD. The CDR3 covers 16 residues. J was trimmed by 3 bases and V by 4 bases; bases with no gene match: 9. The CDR3 loop is CATSDDDRVPTDTQYF. CDR3 in DNA: TGTGCCACCAGTGACGATGACAGGGTTCCAACAGATACGCAGTATTTT.

In this sample, this clonotype turned up a few times. V gene TRBV9 combines with J gene TRBJ2-7, with D uncertain. This CDR3 has 15 residues. CDR1 SGDLS and CDR2 YYNGEE come from the germline V gene. V was shortened by 3 bases and J by 7 bases, with 20 bases between the two germline ends. The chain's CDR3 is CASSAGNSPSREQYF. CDR3 nucleotide sequence: TGTGCCAGCAGCGCGGGCAATTCCCCTAGTCGGGAGCAGTACTTC.

The chain links TRBV12-3 or TRBV12-4 to TRBJ2-6; maybe TRBD2 (5 bases). This CDR3 spans 17 amino acids. Trimming took 3 bases from V and 3 from J, leaving 15 bases between them. CDR3 coding DNA: TGTGCCAGCAGTTTTAGGGTGAGAGGGATTGGGGCCAACGTCCTGACTTTC. It specifies CASSFRVRGIGANVLTF.

CDR3 in DNA: TGTGCCAGCAGCGACACAAAGACACGGATATTCCAAGAGACCCAGTACTTC. Translated: CASSDTKTRIFQETQYF. This rearrangement joins TRBV21-1 to TRBJ2-5. TRBV21-1 is a recognized pseudogene. The CDR3 runs 17 residues.

This clonotype was recorded a few times. V and J are TRBV12-3 or TRBV12-4 and TRBJ2-5; perhaps TRBD2 as D (6 bases). The CDR3 sequence is 15 residues long. Trimming shortened V by 3 bases and J by 1 base, and 12 bases separated the two germline ends. The CDR3 protein is CASSLVGGPQETQYF. The CDR3 nucleotides are TGTGCCAGCAGTTTGGTGGGAGGCCCCCAAGAGACCCAGTACTTC.

The sample holds a few counts of this clonotype. V usage is TRBV6-1 and J usage is TRBJ2-2, with TRBD1 matching 8 bases. With 6 bases clipped from V and 1 base from J, the junction kept 4 bases outside the gene matches. This CDR3 is built from 15 residues. The V gene's germline CDR1 is MNHNS and CDR2 SASEGT. CDR3 sequence reads: CASSRGTGNTGELFF. CDR3 nucleotides: TGTGCCAGCAGCCGCGGGACAGGGAACACCGGGGAGCTGTTTTTT.

The chain carries TRBV4-1 and TRBJ2-7; D is undetermined. Trimming shortened V by 1 base and J by 2 bases, and 6 bases separated the two germline ends. The CDR3 is made up of 13 amino acids. CDR1 and CDR2 (germline): MGHRA, YSYEKL. CDR3 sequence reads: CASSQGIAYEQYF. CDR3 sequence (DNA): TGCGCCAGCAGCCAAGGGATCGCCTACGAGCAGTACTTC.

Only a few counts were recorded for this clonotype. This rearrangement joins TRBV7-2 to TRBJ2-2; D is ambiguous. The V end lost 1 base, the J end lost 5 bases, and 14 bases lay between the germline ends. CDR1 and CDR2 from the germline V gene are SGHTA and FQGNSA. This CDR3 is built from 16 residues. CDR3 sequence reads: CASSLVGGRNTGELFF. CDR3 DNA sequence: TGTGCCAGCAGCTTAGTGGGTGGTAGAAATACCGGGGAGCTGTTTTTT.

At least ten counts were recorded for this clonotype. This chain links TRBV29-1 with TRBJ2-5, with 11 bases aligning to TRBD2. Germline CDR1 and CDR2: SQVTM and ANQGSEA. The trim removed 2 bases at V and 4 bases at J, leaving 6 bases unmatched. The length of the CDR3 is 15 residues. The CDR3 loop reads CSVEPGLADRETQYF. CDR3 sequence (DNA): TGCAGCGTTGAACCGGGACTAGCGGATAGAGAGACCCAGTACTTC. Full variable domain (remainder filled in from reference TRBV29-1 and TRBJ2-5): SAVISQKPSRDICQRGTSLTIQCQVDSQVTMMFWYRQQPGQSLTLIATANQGSEATYESGFVIDKFPISRPNLTFSTLTVSNMSPEDSSIYLCSVEPGLADRETQYFGPGTRLLVL.

There are a few counts of this clonotype. In DNA, the CDR3 is TGCGCCAGCAGCCAAGACCCGCGGCAGATCGATTCTGGAAACACCATATATTTT. As protein: CASSQDPRQIDSGNTIYF. The J gene is TRBJ1-3, the V gene TRBV4-1; D is ambiguous. V lost 0 bases and J lost 1, with 16 bases in between. Germline values: CDR1 MGHRA, CDR2 YSYEKL. CDR3 size: 18 residues.

CDR3 in amino acids: CAISERTSTDTQYF. The CDR3 DNA follows: TGTGCCATCAGTGAGCGGACCTCCACAGATACGCAGTATTTT. The V gene is TRBV10-3, the J gene TRBJ2-3; D is unresolved. Trimming left V 2 bases short and J 2 bases short, with 8 bases between. Germline V gene lookup returns CDR1 ENHRY and CDR2 SYGVKD. There are 14 residues in the CDR3.

This rearrangement joins TRBV29-1 to TRBJ2-1; D gene ambiguous. Trimming left V 4 bases short and J 3 bases short, with 16 bases between. The CDR3 covers 15 residues. Germline CDR1 reads SQVTM; CDR2 reads ANQGSEA. Written as DNA, the CDR3 is TGCAGCGTTGCCGCACTCCCAGTTAACTACAATGAGCAGTTCTTC. This encodes CSVAALPVNYNEQFF.

The chain couples TRBV5-5 to TRBJ2-7; D may be TRBD2 (5 bases). Per germline, CDR1 SGHKS and CDR2 YYEKEE (reference sequence). CDR3 size: 15 residues. Deletions cut 0 bases from V and 1 base from J, with 11 bases between. The DNA of the CDR3 is TGTGCCAGCAGCTTGGGGTTGGAGCGGTCCTACGAGCAGTACTTC. Translated, it gives CASSLGLERSYEQYF.

The chain combines TRBV27 with TRBJ2-1; 10 bases agree with TRBD2. Germline CDR1 and CDR2: MNHEY and SMNVEV (reference sequence). This CDR3 spans 16 amino acids. V shed 2 bases and J 8 bases; nucleotides not matched to a gene: 9. CDR3 DNA: TGTGCCAGCAGTTTACCAGCGGGAGGGCCCTCGGATGAGCAGTTCTTC. Encoded protein: CASSLPAGGPSDEQFF.

This chain connects TRBV12-3 or TRBV12-4 to TRBJ2-7; 10 bases align to TRBD2. V lost 4 bases, J lost 2 bases, and 8 bases stayed unmatched. This CDR3 has 16 residues. The CDR3 here is CASSSPRTSGTYEQYF. CDR3 DNA: TGTGCCAGCAGTTCCCCTCGGACTAGCGGCACCTACGAGCAGTACTTC.

Ten or more counts support this clonotype. This rearrangement joins TRBV6-5 to TRBJ2-5; D not resolved. Germline V CDR1 and CDR2: MNHEY, SVGAGI. This CDR3 has 15 residues. V was trimmed by 2 bases and J by 1 base, leaving 11 bases between them. Here the CDR3 DNA reads TGTGCCAGCAGTTACCTACCGGCAGTCCAAGAGACCCAGTACTTC. It yields the protein CASSYLPAVQETQYF.

The chain joins TRBV29-1 to TRBJ2-3; 11 bases match TRBD2. Germline V gene sequence: CDR1 SQVTM, CDR2 ANQGSEA. The CDR3 length is 16 residues. Trimming cost V 4 bases and J 5 bases; bases outside gene matches: 11. CDR3: CSVVFSGRAGIDTQYF. Here the CDR3 DNA reads TGCAGCGTTGTATTTAGCGGGAGGGCCGGGATAGATACGCAGTATTTT.

This clonotype has a handful of counts. Written as DNA, the CDR3 is TGTGCCAGCAGAAGGGGGGGACCTTGGGATACGCAGTATTTT. Its translation: CASRRGGPWDTQYF. This sequence joins TRBV11-2 and TRBJ2-3; a possible D gene is TRBD2 (7 bases). The CDR3 has 14 amino acids. Germline CDR1 SGHAT, CDR2 FQNNGV. Deletions cut 6 bases from V and 6 bases from J, with 16 bases between. The full variable domain, completed using reference TRBV11-2 and TRBJ2-3, is EAGVAQSPRYKIIEKRQSVAFWCNPISGHATLYWYQQILGQGPKLLIQFQNNGVVDDSQLPKDRFSAERLKGVDSTLKIQPAKLEDSAVYLCASRRGGPWDTQYFGPGTRLTVL.

V is TRBV18 and J is TRBJ2-7; 12 positions agree with TRBD1. V trimming: 5 bases; J trimming: 5 bases; junction bases outside the gene matches: 7. The germline V gene encodes CDR1 KGHSH and CDR2 LQKENI. This CDR3 comprises 15 residues. CDR3 DNA: TGTGCCAGCTCAGCCGGGACAGGGGGCTTAGACGAGCAGTACTTC. It is translated as CASSAGTGGLDEQYF.

The chain is built from TRBV4-3 and TRBJ2-4, with unresolved D. Germline V gene lookup returns CDR1 LGHNA and CDR2 YSLEER. V was trimmed by 0 bases and J by 8 bases, leaving 14 bases between them. This CDR3 has 15 amino acids. CDR3 nucleotide sequence: TGCGCCAGCAGCCAAGATATCACGGTTTCGGACATTCAGTACTTC. Its translation: CASSQDITVSDIQYF.

The chain recombines TRBV7-9 with TRBJ2-7; 7 nucleotides match TRBD2. Germline V lookup: CDR1 SEHNR, CDR2 FQNEAQ (reference sequence). This CDR3 region has 16 residues. The ends lost 4 bases at V and 2 bases at J; junction bases unmatched: 11. CDR3 sequence reads: CASSSSGTTLPYEQYF. The CDR3 nucleotides read TGTGCCAGCAGCTCCTCCGGGACTACCTTACCCTACGAGCAGTACTTC.

In this sample, this clonotype turned up a few times. The chain recombines TRBV27 with TRBJ2-5; 7 bases are a match to TRBD1. V shed 4 bases, J shed 1 base, and the junction held 3 bases outside the gene matches. In germline, CDR1 is MNHEY, CDR2 SMNVEV (reference sequence). The CDR3 loop spans 14 amino acids. The CDR3 sequence: CASSSSGGQETQYF. The CDR3 DNA is TGTGCCAGCAGTTCTTCAGGGGGCCAAGAGACCCAGTACTTC.

This clonotype appeared many times. The chain joins TRBV7-9 to TRBJ2-1, with D tentatively TRBD2 (6 bases). The V end was cut by 1 base, the J end by 2 bases, with 12 bases between. The germline V gene encodes CDR1 SEHNR and CDR2 FQNEAQ (reference sequence). This CDR3 contains 16 residues. DNA for the CDR3: TGTGCCAGCAGCTTAGAGTTAGCGGAGACCTACAATGAGCAGTTCTTC. It yields the protein CASSLELAETYNEQFF.

This clonotype was seen many times. The rearrangement joins TRBV20-1 to TRBJ2-1; D is possibly TRBD2 (6 bases). The V gene's germline CDR1 is DFQATT and CDR2 SNEGSKA (reference sequence). V lost 7 bases and J 5 bases, leaving 18 bases between the germline ends. This CDR3 has 14 residues. The CDR3 DNA follows: TGCAGTGTCCTGCCGGGACTGCATAACAATGAGCAGTTCTTC. Its protein product is CSVLPGLHNNEQFF.

This clonotype was observed a handful of times. The chain is built from TRBV29-1 and TRBJ1-1; D is undetermined. Germline assignment: CDR1 SQVTM and CDR2 ANQGSEA. V gave up 5 bases and J gave up 1 base, with 11 bases separating them. The CDR3 loop spans 13 amino acids. The CDR3 sequence: CSVMTGGNTEAFF. For the CDR3, the DNA is TGCAGCGTTATGACGGGAGGGAACACTGAAGCTTTCTTT.

This clonotype has more than one count but fewer than ten. The genes are TRBV7-3 and TRBJ2-7; D is unclear. CDR1 SGHTA and CDR2 FQGTGA come from the germline V gene. The germline V and J ends were trimmed by 3 bases and 3 bases, with 9 bases remaining between them. This CDR3 spans 13 amino acids. Here the CDR3 reads CASSFWIGYEQYF. The DNA for the CDR3 is TGTGCCAGCAGCTTTTGGATAGGCTACGAGCAGTACTTC.

The J gene is TRBJ2-1, the V gene TRBV4-3; a possible D gene is TRBD2 (5 bases). V dropped 0 bases and J dropped 3 bases, with 15 bases sitting between them. The CDR3 has 17 amino acids. Looked up from germline, CDR1 is LGHNA and CDR2 is YSLEER. DNA of the CDR3: TGCGCCAGCAGCCAAGAAGGCAGCCTAGCTCTCTACAATGAGCAGTTCTTC. Protein product: CASSQEGSLALYNEQFF.

The gene calls are TRBV7-9 and TRBJ2-1, with a tentative D call TRBD2 (5 bases). The CDR3 contains 16 residues. Germline CDR1 is SEHNR and CDR2 is FQNEAQ (reference sequence). Trimming cost V 4 bases and J 3 bases, with 16 bases left between them. CDR3 coding DNA: TGTGCCAGCAGCTCGAGCCCTAGCCGTAGCTACAATGAGCAGTTCTTC. Translated, it gives CASSSSPSRSYNEQFF.

The chain is built from TRBV18 and TRBJ2-1; TRBD2 might be the D (6 bases). Trimming took off 0 bases at V and 5 bases at J, with 11 bases between the two ends. Germline CDR1 KGHSH, CDR2 LQKENI. The CDR3 is 15 residues long. The CDR3 bases are TGTGCCAGCTCACCACCTAGCGGAAAAGACAATGAGCAGTTCTTC. This encodes CASSPPSGKDNEQFF. The full variable domain, in which reference TRBV18 and TRBJ2-1 provide the parts outside the CDR3, is NAGVMQNPRHLVRRRGQEARLRCSPMKGHSHVYWYRQLPEEGLKFMVYLQKENIIDESGMPKERFSAEFPKEGPSILRIQQVVRGDSAAYFCASSPPSGKDNEQFFGPGTRLTVL.

This chain uses TRBV4-1 with TRBJ2-6, with no clear D. CDR1 is MGHRA and CDR2 is YSYEKL in the germline V gene. V was cut by 1 base and J by 2 bases, with 6 bases left in between. This CDR3 is 15 amino acids long. The CDR3 is CASSQAPPGANVLTF. DNA for the CDR3: TGCGCCAGCAGCCAAGCCCCACCTGGGGCCAACGTCCTGACTTTC.